What follows is one TCR beta chain and its context. The germline gene is not matched at one end of the junction; a read error may be the cause. This sample stems from a study of blood T cell repertoires in COVID-19. Study-wide context: Collection of acute and convalescent COVID-19 samples took place in the United States, Italy and Spain. PBMCs, B-cell-depleted T cells, or T cells were the source of the cDNA or gDNA that made up the material.

CDR3 length: 13 residues. Per the original methods: Amplification of reference gene primers provided the estimated nucleated cell counts. Repertoires were generated with immunoSEQ multiplex PCR, while TCRdb's copy carries only in-frame clones and drops some. The DNA gave D and trimming, while V, J and clone size come from that table. The sample holds approximately 280,000 clones, about 89% seen once. The sample comprised peripheral blood. This receptor was identified in a man aged 50 or older with acute or convalescent COVID-19. The chain couples TRBV12-3 or TRBV12-4 to TRBJ1-1; D ambiguous. The CDR3 DNA follows: TGTGCCAGCAGTTTGGAGGGAGTCCGCGGTCCATTTTTT. This codes for CASSLEGVRGPFF.